The 21 T cell receptor beta chains listed next were all sequenced from one sample in a study of OX40 agonist ivuxolimab in advanced cancers. The repertoire was sequenced with immunoSEQ multiplex PCR; TCRdb's copy has only in-frame clones and lacks some. This sample has 9,000 to 13,000 clones, with over 80% found just once. The sequenced sample was CD4+ or CD8+ T cells sorted from blood, obtained in a trial of the OX40 agonist ivuxolimab. These receptors originate from an adult with an advanced solid tumor such as melanoma, head and neck, liver or kidney cancer.

CDR3 sequence (DNA): TGCAGCGTTGAAGATGCCGGGGGACAGGGAGGCACCGGGGAGCTGTTTTTT. Protein: CSVEDAGGQGGTGELFF. The rearrangement links TRBV29-1 to TRBJ2-2, with TRBD1 identical over 9 bases. The CDR3 is made up of 17 amino acids. J lost 4 bases, V lost 0 bases, and 9 bases had no gene match. Germline V gene lookup returns CDR1 SQVTM and CDR2 ANQGSEA.

V and J are TRBV6-1 and TRBJ1-2; D remains ambiguous. Germline CDR1 MNHNS, CDR2 SASEGT. The CDR3 consists of 15 residues. Trimming took off 2 bases at V and 2 bases at J, with 12 bases between the two ends. The CDR3 loop reads CASSELFDLNYGYTF. CDR3 sequence (DNA): TGTGCCAGCAGTGAACTTTTCGACCTAAACTATGGCTACACCTTC.

This clone occurred once. The genes are TRBV13 and TRBJ2-1; 7 bases are shared with TRBD1. Germline values: CDR1 PRHDT, CDR2 FYEKMQ (reference sequence). V lost 6 bases, J lost 2 bases, and 4 bases stayed unmatched. CDR3 length: 14 amino acids. CDR3 protein: CASSETGTYNEQFF. CDR3 sequence (DNA): TGTGCCAGCAGTGAGACAGGGACCTACAATGAGCAGTTCTTC.

This clone was counted a single time. This chain links TRBV30 with TRBJ2-1, with a tentative D call TRBD2 (6 bases). This CDR3 has 15 residues. Germline loops: CDR1 GTSNPN, CDR2 SVGIG (reference sequence). Deletions cut 3 bases from V and 3 bases from J, with 15 bases between. The CDR3 is CAWSEAGKDYNEQFF. The CDR3 region has the DNA TGTGCCTGGAGCGAGGCGGGGAAAGACTACAATGAGCAGTTCTTC.

This chain's CDR3 is CASSGQGIGGGSQETQYF. CDR3 DNA sequence: TGTGCCAGCAGCGGACAGGGGATTGGCGGGGGCTCCCAAGAGACCCAGTACTTC. The genes are TRBV2 and TRBJ2-5; 9 bases line up with TRBD1. CDR1 is SNHLY and CDR2 is FYNNEI in the germline V gene. The V and J ends lost 6 bases and 1 base, in that order; junction bases with no gene match: 15. The CDR3 loop spans 18 amino acids.

This clone is labeled as medium-sized. J is TRBJ1-1 and V is TRBV19; D uncertain. Germline V gene data show CDR1 as LNHDA and CDR2 as SQIVND (reference sequence). This CDR3 contains 15 residues. V was clipped by 4 bases and J by 0 bases, with 12 bases between them. The CDR3 DNA is TGTGCCAGTAGTAAGGTAGGGAGCATGAACACTGAAGCTTTCTTT. It specifies CASSKVGSMNTEAFF.

The CDR3 region is CASSLGIGETQYF. Written as DNA, the CDR3 is TGTGCCAGCAGCTTAGGGATCGGAGAGACCCAGTACTTC. The chain combines TRBV11-2 with TRBJ2-5; no clear D gene. Trimming cost V 1 base and J 4 bases, with 7 bases left between them. Germline values: CDR1 SGHAT, CDR2 FQNNGV. The CDR3 spans 13 residues.

Remarks on this clone: This sample also contains other DNA sequences that code for the same CDR3. The chain joins TRBV11-3 to TRBJ2-7; 8 bases match TRBD2. The CDR3 is 14 amino acids. CDR1 and CDR2 (germline): SGHNT, YENEEA. With V trimmed by 5 bases and J by 4 bases, 7 bases remained unmatched. CDR3 in amino acids: CASSPWTSSYEQYF. DNA of the CDR3: TGTGCCAGCAGCCCATGGACTAGCAGTTACGAGCAGTACTTC.

Judged by abundance, this clone is large. The chain carries TRBV7-6 and TRBJ2-1; TRBD1 aligns across 8 bases. V gave up 1 base and J gave up 2 bases; unmatched junction bases: 1. Germline CDR1 is SGHVS and CDR2 is FNYEAQ. CDR3 length: 15 amino acids. The CDR3 DNA follows: TGTGCCAGCAGCTTAGGGACAGGGCCCTACAATGAGCAGTTCTTC. Encoded protein: CASSLGTGPYNEQFF. Filled out from reference TRBV7-6 and TRBJ2-1, the complete variable domain reads GAGVSQSPRYKVTKRGQDVALRCDPISGHVSLYWYRQALGQGPEFLTYFNYEAQQDKSGLPNDRFSAERPEGSISTLTIQRTEQRDSAMYRCASSLGTGPYNEQFFGPGTRLTVL.

CDR3 DNA sequence: TGTGCCACCAGCAGAGACCGTACAGGGGCTCGCGAGCAGTTCTTC. As protein: CATSRDRTGAREQFF. This chain uses TRBV15 with TRBJ2-1; 7 bases line up with TRBD1. Germline values: CDR1 LNHNV, CDR2 YYDKDF (reference sequence). The CDR3 is made up of 15 amino acids. J gave up 10 bases and V 0 bases, and 9 bases lay outside the gene matches.

The chain has TRBV19 and TRBJ2-7; 10 bases fit TRBD1. This CDR3 contains 15 residues. Trimming at V came to 5 bases and at J to 0 bases, leaving 4 bases not matched to a gene. Germline CDR1 is LNHDA and CDR2 is SQIVND (reference sequence). CDR3 sequence: CASSRDRGHSYEQYF. The CDR3 DNA sequence: TGTGCCAGTAGTCGGGACAGGGGTCACTCCTACGAGCAGTACTTC.

The chain recombines TRBV5-1 with TRBJ2-7; D unresolved. The CDR3 totals 15 residues. Germline-derived CDR1 and CDR2 are SGHRS and YFSETQ. Trimming took off 1 base at V and 2 bases at J, with 13 bases between the two ends. The CDR3, as DNA: TGCGCCAGCAGCTTGTACCAGGCAACCCCCTACGAGCAGTACTTC. As protein: CASSLYQATPYEQYF.

The rearrangement joins TRBV4-1 to TRBJ1-6, with 9 bases matching TRBD1. This CDR3 region has 15 residues. V lost 2 bases to trimming and J lost 10 bases; unmatched junction nucleotides: 6. CDR1 is MGHRA, CDR2 YSYEKL, per germline. In nucleotides, the CDR3 is TGCGCCAGCAGCCAATGGACAGGGGAGAAGTCACCCCTCCACTTT. This encodes CASSQWTGEKSPLHF.

By sample fraction, this clone is medium-sized. V gene TRBV7-8 combines with J gene TRBJ2-2; 7 positions match TRBD1. CDR1 and CDR2 from the germline V gene are SGHVS and FQNEAQ. This CDR3 comprises 15 residues. The V gene end was trimmed by 5 bases and the J gene end by 1 base; junction bases not matched to a gene: 4. The chain's CDR3 is CASSPRTGNTGELFF. The CDR3 DNA is TGTGCCAGCAGCCCTCGGACAGGGAACACCGGGGAGCTGTTTTTT.

The chain combines TRBV5-6 with TRBJ1-2; D is possibly TRBD1 (6 bases). The V end lost 3 bases, the J end lost 7 bases, and 13 bases lay between the germline ends. This CDR3 has 13 residues. Looked up from germline, CDR1 is SGHDT and CDR2 is YYEEEE. CDR3 bases: TGTGCCAGCAGCTCGGGGGGCCCCGGTGGCTACACCTTC. Its protein is CASSSGGPGGYTF.

About this clone: This likely stems from a read error, as it lies one base from a far larger clone. V usage is TRBV5-6 and J usage is TRBJ2-6; no clear D gene. The CDR3 runs to 15 residues. V was cut by 4 bases and J by 4 bases, with 12 bases left in between. Germline V gene sequence: CDR1 SGHDT, CDR2 YYEEEE. The CDR3 nucleotides are TGTGCCAGCAGCCCTTTATATCCAGGGGCCAACGTCCTGACTTTC. It specifies CASSPLYPGANVLTF.

The chain joins TRBV7-9 to TRBJ2-3, with D possibly called TRBD1 or TRBD2 (6 bases each). CDR3 length: 18 amino acids. The V and J ends lost 5 bases and 3 bases respectively, with 24 bases between them. Germline assignment: CDR1 SEHNR and CDR2 FQNEAQ (reference sequence). The CDR3 sequence: CASSPTVLRGSGTDTQYF. The DNA of the CDR3 is TGTGCCAGCAGCCCCACCGTCTTGAGGGGGAGCGGGACAGATACGCAGTATTTT.

The V call is TRBV27, the J call TRBJ2-1, with D tentatively TRBD2 (6 bases). The CDR3 spans 16 residues. V gave up 6 bases and J gave up 8 bases, with 23 bases separating them. Germline values: CDR1 MNHEY, CDR2 SMNVEV (reference sequence). The CDR3 region is CASRSRRGTGGYEQFF. CDR3 nucleotides: TGTGCCAGCAGATCCCGGAGGGGTACAGGTGGCTATGAGCAGTTCTTC.

This clone was seen only once. DNA of the CDR3: TGTGCCAGCAGCGTGCTGGGGGGCACTGAAGCTTTCTTT. Amino acids: CASSVLGGTEAFF. The V call is TRBV5-4, the J call TRBJ1-1; possible D gene TRBD1, 5 bases. With 4 bases removed from V and 4 bases from J, the gap between germline ends came to 11 bases. The CDR3 spans 13 residues. The germline CDR1 and CDR2 sequences are SGHNT and YYREEE (reference sequence).

J is TRBJ2-7 and V is TRBV15; no clear D. Trimming removed 1 base at V and 2 bases at J, with 6 bases between. The V gene's germline CDR1 is LNHNV and CDR2 YYDKDF (reference sequence). This CDR3 is built from 13 residues. This CDR3 is CATSRGRTYEQYF. The CDR3 DNA follows: TGTGCCACCAGCAGAGGTAGAACCTACGAGCAGTACTTC.

The rearrangement joins TRBV4-1 to TRBJ1-1; the D is unclear. The CDR3 has 14 residues. The germline CDR1 and CDR2 sequences are MGHRA and YSYEKL. V gave up 0 bases and J gave up 1 base, with 6 bases separating them. DNA of the CDR3: TGCGCCAGCAGCCAAGAGGGGTGGAACACTGAAGCTTTCTTT. Protein: CASSQEGWNTEAFF.